A single sample is the source of the 26 T cell receptor beta chains below, sequenced in a study of cytomegalovirus exposure and HLA in healthy donors (TCRdb year 2017). Libraries were made using the immunoSEQ multiplex PCR assay. The multiplex PCR relied on a mix of 60 forward primers for TCR Vbeta segments and 13 reverse primers for TCR Jbeta segments. As stored in TCRdb, this immuneACCESS dataset retains in-frame rearrangements with V and J assigned. A fraction of the clones does not appear; measured against another copy, unresolved V genes explain less than half of the discrepancy, and the remainder lacks a known reason. The sample yields fewer than 250,000 clones; around 84% were counted once. The ten biggest clones cover approximately 1.7% of the sample. Sequencing input: PBMCs. All receptors derive from a woman aged 18-35 years in good health and CMV-seronegative.

V gene TRBV18 combines with J gene TRBJ1-1, with a possible D match to TRBD1 (5 bases). From germline, CDR1 is KGHSH and CDR2 LQKENI. Trimming removed 6 bases from V and 8 bases from J, with 19 bases in between. The length of the CDR3 is 14 residues. CDR3 in amino acids: CASSQAVKGIEAFF. The CDR3 bases are TGTGCCAGCTCTCAGGCAGTAAAGGGGATCGAAGCTTTCTTT.

The genes are TRBV10-2 and TRBJ1-1; D might be TRBD1 (6 bases). The CDR3 sequence is 13 residues long. Trimming removed 5 bases at V and 3 bases at J, with 10 bases between. In germline, CDR1 is WSHSY, CDR2 SAAADI. The CDR3 sequence: CASSRDRYTEAFF. CDR3 coding DNA: TGCGCCAGCAGTCGAGACAGGTACACTGAAGCTTTCTTT.

The chain joins TRBV7-9 to TRBJ2-7; possible D gene TRBD1, 5 bases. This CDR3 has 16 amino acids. The V end was cut by 4 bases, the J end by 3 bases, with 19 bases between. Germline CDR1 SEHNR, CDR2 FQNEAQ (reference sequence). CDR3 loop: CASSSRQFPGNYEQYF. In DNA, the CDR3 is TGTGCCAGCAGCTCCCGACAGTTCCCGGGCAACTACGAGCAGTACTTC.

The rearrangement joins TRBV20-1 to TRBJ2-7; 8 nucleotides align to TRBD1. The trim removed 6 bases at V and 4 bases at J, leaving 2 bases unmatched. CDR3 length: 11 amino acids. Germline values: CDR1 DFQATT, CDR2 SNEGSKA (reference sequence). The CDR3 DNA reads as TGCAGTGCGGGACAGGAGTACGAGCAGTACTTC. Translation gives CSAGQEYEQYF.

CDR3 region: CASSDPPPGLETQYF. CDR3 in DNA: TGTGCCAGCAGTGATCCCCCTCCGGGATTAGAGACCCAGTACTTC. V gene TRBV2 combines with J gene TRBJ2-5; weak D call: TRBD2 (5 bases). V was trimmed by 3 bases and J by 4 bases, leaving 15 bases between them. The CDR3 sequence is 15 residues long. Germline CDR1 is SNHLY and CDR2 is FYNNEI.

This chain joins TRBV7-2 and TRBJ2-7, with a weak D call TRBD1 (5 bases). V was clipped by 1 base and J by 1 base, with 11 bases between them. The CDR3 length is 15 residues. Germline CDR1 SGHTA, CDR2 FQGNSA. DNA for the CDR3: TGTGCCAGCAGCTTAGGACAGCCTCCTTCCTACGAGCAGTACTTC. Translating gives CASSLGQPPSYEQYF.

This clone was detected once. The chain couples TRBV5-1 to TRBJ1-1; the D gene is possibly TRBD1 (6 bases). CDR3 length: 15 residues. The V gene's germline CDR1 is SGHRS and CDR2 YFSETQ. Trimming removed 3 bases from V and 3 bases from J, with 15 bases in between. The chain's CDR3 is CASSSGHTRDTEAFF. CDR3 nucleotides: TGCGCCAGCAGCTCGGGACACACAAGGGACACTGAAGCTTTCTTT.

V usage is TRBV27 and J usage is TRBJ2-5, with D possibly TRBD2 on 6 matching bases. V was shortened by 2 bases and J by 11 bases, with 15 bases between the two germline ends. CDR3 length equals 13 residues. CDR1 is MNHEY, CDR2 SMNVEV, per germline (reference sequence). The CDR3 here is CASSLPGVGEQYF. CDR3 coding DNA: TGTGCCAGCAGTTTACCGGGGGTGGGGGAGCAGTACTTC.

V usage is TRBV6-5 and J usage is TRBJ2-1; no reliable D call. CDR3 length: 13 residues. V was clipped by 6 bases and J by 0 bases, with 6 bases between them. Germline V gene data show CDR1 as MNHEY and CDR2 as SVGAGI. The DNA for the CDR3 is TGTGCCAGCAGCCCCTACTCCTACAATGAGCAGTTCTTC. It translates to CASSPYSYNEQFF.

This rearrangement joins TRBV19 to TRBJ1-2; D perhaps matches TRBD1 (6 bases). V was pared by 6 bases and J by 0 bases, with 14 bases between. Per the germline V gene, CDR1 is LNHDA and CDR2 is SQIVND (reference sequence). This CDR3 region has 15 residues. This CDR3 is CASRSPGQSNYGYTF. DNA for the CDR3: TGTGCCAGTAGGAGTCCCGGACAGTCTAACTATGGCTACACCTTC.

As for this clone: The sample has other DNA sequences that encode this CDR3 too. The V gene is TRBV2, the J gene TRBJ1-1; a weak D match, TRBD1 (5 bases). CDR1 and CDR2 (germline): SNHLY, FYNNEI. Trimming shortened V by 2 bases and J by 11 bases, and 18 bases separated the two germline ends. CDR3 length: 14 residues. The CDR3 reads CASSEPSVGGEAFF. The CDR3 region has the DNA TGTGCCAGCAGTGAACCTTCGGTCGGGGGTGAGGCTTTCTTT.

V is TRBV6-5 and J is TRBJ2-7; D may be TRBD1 (6 bases). Germline loops: CDR1 MNHEY, CDR2 SVGAGI. This CDR3 contains 12 residues. V lost 7 bases and J 3 bases, leaving 10 bases between the germline ends. The CDR3 reads CASNQGGYEQYF. CDR3 sequence (DNA): TGTGCCAGCAATCAAGGGGGCTACGAGCAGTACTTC.

This clone has just a few counts. The V gene is TRBV10-1, the J gene TRBJ1-1, with unresolved D. Germline loops: CDR1 WNHNN, CDR2 SYGVQD (reference sequence). The CDR3 loop spans 13 amino acids. Trimming cost V 3 bases and J 3 bases, with 8 bases left between them. The CDR3 is CASSDGLYTEAFF. The CDR3 region has the DNA TGCGCCAGCAGTGATGGTCTATACACTGAAGCTTTCTTT.

The gene calls are TRBV6-6 and TRBJ2-7, with TRBD1 as a possible D gene (6 bases). V lost 7 bases, J lost 3 bases, and 10 bases lay in between. This CDR3 has 12 residues. Germline CDR1 is MNHNY and CDR2 is SVGAGI (reference sequence). CDR3 amino acids: CASNQGGYEQYF. In DNA, the CDR3 is TGTGCCAGCAATCAAGGGGGCTACGAGCAGTACTTC.

The chain recombines TRBV6-1 with TRBJ2-7, with D perhaps TRBD1 (5 bases). V was shortened by 0 bases and J by 0 bases, with 15 bases between the two germline ends. Germline V CDR1 and CDR2: MNHNS, SASEGT. This CDR3 spans 17 amino acids. CDR3 in amino acids: CASSEALERGPSYEQYF. Written as DNA, the CDR3 is TGTGCCAGCAGTGAAGCCCTAGAAAGGGGCCCCTCCTACGAGCAGTACTTC.

The chain is built from TRBV7-2 and TRBJ2-7, with TRBD2 identical over 10 bases. Germline CDR1 is SGHTA and CDR2 is FQGNSA. This CDR3 has 13 residues. V was clipped by 5 bases and J by 7 bases; unmatched bases: 5. The CDR3: CASSPSGSGEQYF. The DNA for the CDR3 is TGTGCCAGCAGCCCTAGCGGGAGTGGGGAGCAGTACTTC.

This clone was seen a few times. The chain's CDR3 is CASSPGTSGRSVETQYF. CDR3 DNA sequence: TGTGCCAGCTCACCCGGGACTAGCGGGAGGTCGGTGGAGACCCAGTACTTC. V and J are TRBV18 and TRBJ2-5, with 15 bases matching TRBD2. The CDR3 loop spans 17 amino acids. Germline assignment: CDR1 KGHSH and CDR2 LQKENI. V trimming: 3 bases; J trimming: 5 bases; junction bases outside the gene matches: 7.

The V call is TRBV7-9, the J call TRBJ2-7, with 9 nucleotides matching TRBD1. CDR1 is SEHNR and CDR2 is FQNEAQ in the germline V gene (reference sequence). V lost 5 bases and J lost 11; bases outside the gene matches: 10. The CDR3 totals 13 residues. The CDR3 bases are TGTGCCAGCAGCCGAGGGGACAGGGTTAAGAAGTACTTC. The encoded protein is CASSRGDRVKKYF.

V and J are TRBV6-5 and TRBJ1-1, with 11 nucleotides matching TRBD1. Germline CDR1 is MNHEY and CDR2 is SVGAGI. The CDR3 has 15 residues. V was pared by 5 bases and J by 11 bases, with 13 bases of the junction left unmatched. CDR3 residues: CASSHGGTGGLLAFF. CDR3 DNA sequence: TGTGCCAGCAGTCACGGCGGGACAGGGGGATTGTTGGCTTTCTTT.

The rearrangement uses TRBV11-3 and TRBJ2-7, with TRBD1 as a possible D gene (6 bases). CDR1 is SGHNT, CDR2 YENEEA, per germline. This CDR3 region has 13 residues. V was trimmed by 8 bases and J by 4 bases, leaving 15 bases between them. CDR3 in amino acids: CASSGARSYEQYF. The CDR3 DNA follows: TGTGCCAGCTCAGGGGCCCGGAGTTACGAGCAGTACTTC.

This clone was seen a few times. The chain joins TRBV11-2 to TRBJ2-7, with D possibly matching TRBD1 (5 bases). The germline V and J ends were trimmed by 1 base and 7 bases, with 8 bases remaining between them. Per the germline V gene, CDR1 is SGHAT and CDR2 is FQNNGV. There are 12 residues in the CDR3. CDR3 sequence (DNA): TGTGCCAGCAGCTTAGTGGGGCGGGAGCAGTACTTC. Amino acid sequence: CASSLVGREQYF.

The chain recombines TRBV7-6 with TRBJ2-5, with 7 bases matching TRBD2. The germline V gene encodes CDR1 SGHVS and CDR2 FNYEAQ. This CDR3 has 15 residues. V trimming: 5 bases; J trimming: 2 bases; junction bases outside the gene matches: 8. The DNA of the CDR3 is TGTGCCAGCAGCACCTCTAGCGGATATCAAGAGACCCAGTACTTC. Residues: CASSTSSGYQETQYF.

V and J are TRBV21-1 and TRBJ1-2. TRBV21-1 is a pseudogene locus. The CDR3 spans 16 residues. The CDR3 nucleotides read TGTGCCAGCAGCCCGGAGGTCCCGGAGTCGTACTATGGCTACACCTTC. Residues: CASSPEVPESYYGYTF.

The genes are TRBV11-1 and TRBJ1-1; D uncertain. The V and J ends lost 5 bases and 5 bases respectively, with 12 bases between them. CDR1 is SGHAT and CDR2 is FQDESV in the germline V gene (reference sequence). The CDR3 is 13 residues long. This chain's CDR3 is CASSRDLGTEAFF. The CDR3 bases are TGTGCCAGCAGCCGCGACCTCGGGACTGAAGCTTTCTTT.

This clone was observed once. The CDR3 sequence: CASSYWTSGTTGELFF. CDR3 nucleotide sequence: TGTGCCAGCAGCTACTGGACTAGCGGAACCACCGGGGAGCTGTTTTTT. The chain couples TRBV27 to TRBJ2-2, with 10 bases lining up with TRBD2. Germline-derived CDR1 and CDR2 are MNHEY and SMNVEV (reference sequence). The length of the CDR3 is 16 residues. J was trimmed by 4 bases and V by 6 bases; bases with no gene match: 8.

This clone is a singleton in its sample. The genes are TRBV23-1 and TRBJ2-6; weak D call: TRBD2 (6 bases). TRBV23-1 is flagged as an ORF with uncertain function. With 5 bases removed from V and 1 base from J, the gap between germline ends came to 15 bases. CDR3 length: 17 amino acids. In nucleotides, the CDR3 is TGCGCCAGCAGTTCCTTCAAGGGGAGGTCTGGGGCCAACGTCCTGACTTTC. Translating gives CASSSFKGRSGANVLTF.